Listed below are T cell receptor beta chains from one sample, sequenced in a study of immunodeficiency. The method was immunoSEQ multiplex PCR; TCRdb's version includes in-frame clones alone and lacks a portion of them. The profile covers around 3,400 clones, with over 75% appearing a single time and about 11% taken by the ten largest. The sequenced sample consisted of CD8+ T cells from blood. Source of these receptors: a human donor in good health. CDR3s include the opening cysteine and the closing phenylalanine or tryptophan. Each record gives: D gene, V gene, J gene, clone size, CDR3 DNA, CDR3 protein. D genes are given only for firm matches. Part of the rows lack a size; the others show once, few, many or a class for expanded clones.

D gene: TRBD2
V gene: TRBV9
J gene: TRBJ2-1
clone size: once
CDR3 DNA: TGTGCCAGCAGCGATCTAGCGGGTCGCTCCTACAATGAGCAGTTCTTC
CDR3 protein: CASSDLAGRSYNEQFF

D gene: -
V gene: TRBV7-3
J gene: TRBJ2-1
clone size: once
CDR3 DNA: TGTGCCAGCAGCCTTAATGGAAGAGCCGAGCAGTTCTTC
CDR3 protein: CASSLNGRAEQFF

D gene: -
V gene: TRBV7-9
J gene: TRBJ1-3
clone size: -
CDR3 DNA: TGTGCCAGCAGTTCTACAGGGAGCTCTGGAAACACCATATATTTT
CDR3 protein: CASSSTGSSGNTIYF

D gene: TRBD2
V gene: TRBV4-2
J gene: TRBJ2-2
clone size: -
CDR3 DNA: TGTGCCAGCAGCCAAGATTGGAGCGGGGGGGTTACCGGGGAGCTGTTTTTT
CDR3 protein: CASSQDWSGGVTGELFF

D gene: -
V gene: TRBV7-2
J gene: TRBJ2-7
clone size: -
CDR3 DNA: TGTGCCAGCAGCTACACGGATGGCGGAACCTACGAGCAGTACTTC
CDR3 protein: CASSYTDGGTYEQYF

D gene: -
V gene: TRBV12-2
J gene: TRBJ2-7
clone size: -
CDR3 DNA: TGTGCAAGTCGCTTACAATACGAGCAGTACTTC
CDR3 protein: CASRLQYEQYF

D gene: -
V gene: TRBV30
J gene: TRBJ1-1
clone size: -
CDR3 DNA: TGTGCCTGGAGTTGGCAGAACACTGAAGCTTTCTTT
CDR3 protein: CAWSWQNTEAFF

D gene: -
V gene: TRBV2
J gene: TRBJ1-1
clone size: -
CDR3 DNA: TGTGCCAGCAGTCAGGGTCGGGCCACTGAAGCTTTCTTT
CDR3 protein: CASSQGRATEAFF

D gene: TRBD2
V gene: TRBV2
J gene: TRBJ2-3
clone size: -
CDR3 DNA: TGTGCCAGCAGAGGGACTAGCGGGAGTTTAGATACGCAGTATTTT
CDR3 protein: CASRGTSGSLDTQYF

D gene: -
V gene: TRBV10-2
J gene: TRBJ1-1
clone size: -
CDR3 DNA: TGCGCCAGCAGTGGAATTAAGACTGAAGCTTTCTTT
CDR3 protein: CASSGIKTEAFF

D gene: TRBD2
V gene: TRBV2
J gene: TRBJ2-1
clone size: -
CDR3 DNA: TGTGCCAGCAGTGAAGTGGTAGCGGGGGGTTACAATGAGCAGTTCTTC
CDR3 protein: CASSEVVAGGYNEQFF

D gene: -
V gene: TRBV4-2
J gene: TRBJ2-2
clone size: once
CDR3 DNA: TGTGCCAGCAGCCAAGAAGCAGGGGCAACCGGGGAGCTGTTTTTT
CDR3 protein: CASSQEAGATGELFF

D gene: -
V gene: TRBV6-6
J gene: TRBJ1-2
clone size: few
CDR3 DNA: TGTGCCAGCAGTTCGGAGCCGATATATGGCTACACCTTC
CDR3 protein: CASSSEPIYGYTF

D gene: -
V gene: TRBV15
J gene: TRBJ2-6
clone size: once
CDR3 DNA: TGTGCCACCAGCAGAGATGGGGGGACTGGGGCCAACGTCCTGACTTTC
CDR3 protein: CATSRDGGTGANVLTF

D gene: -
V gene: TRBV7-2
J gene: TRBJ2-7
clone size: -
CDR3 DNA: TGTGCCAGCAGCTATAGGGGGGGTAACTACGAGCAGTACTTC
CDR3 protein: CASSYRGGNYEQYF

D gene: -
V gene: TRBV7-9
J gene: TRBJ1-1
clone size: -
CDR3 DNA: TGTGCCAGCAGCTTACAGGACGGGGGCACTGAAGCTTTCTTT
CDR3 protein: CASSLQDGGTEAFF

D gene: -
V gene: TRBV28
J gene: TRBJ1-4
clone size: -
CDR3 DNA: TGTGCCAGCAGTTTTATAAGCGGCGAAAAACTGTTTTTT
CDR3 protein: CASSFISGEKLFF

D gene: -
V gene: TRBV19
J gene: TRBJ2-2
clone size: -
CDR3 DNA: TGTGCCAGTAGTTATTACACCGGGGAGCTGTTTTTT
CDR3 protein: CASSYYTGELFF

D gene: TRBD1
V gene: TRBV28
J gene: TRBJ1-1
clone size: -
CDR3 DNA: TGTGCCAGCAGTTCACCGGGACAGGGCGGTGGGAACACTGAAGCTTTCTTT
CDR3 protein: CASSSPGQGGGNTEAFF

D gene: -
V gene: TRBV7-9
J gene: TRBJ2-3
clone size: -
CDR3 DNA: TGTGCCAGCAGCATCCCAGATACGCAGTATTTT
CDR3 protein: CASSIPDTQYF

D gene: -
V gene: TRBV28
J gene: TRBJ2-7
clone size: -
CDR3 DNA: TGTGCCAGCAGTCCAGGGGGGGGCGAGCAGTACTTC
CDR3 protein: CASSPGGGEQYF

D gene: -
V gene: TRBV2
J gene: TRBJ1-3
clone size: -
CDR3 DNA: TGTGCCAGCAGGGGATGGGACGGTGGCTCTGGAAACACCATATATTTT
CDR3 protein: CASRGWDGGSGNTIYF

D gene: -
V gene: TRBV5-5
J gene: TRBJ1-1
clone size: -
CDR3 DNA: TGTGCCAGCAGCTTGGCGGAGGAGAGGGCTTTCTTT
CDR3 protein: CASSLAEERAFF

D gene: -
V gene: TRBV6-4
J gene: TRBJ2-2
clone size: -
CDR3 DNA: TGTGCCACCCTAGACCCGAACACCGGGGAGCTGTTTTTT
CDR3 protein: CATLDPNTGELFF

D gene: TRBD1
V gene: TRBV10-1
J gene: TRBJ2-2
clone size: once
CDR3 DNA: TGCGCCACAGGGACAGGGAACACCGGGGAGCTGTTTTTT
CDR3 protein: CATGTGNTGELFF

D gene: -
V gene: TRBV7-2
J gene: TRBJ2-3
clone size: -
CDR3 DNA: TGTGCCAGCACCCACCGGAGGCCTTGGTCAGATACGCAGTATTTT
CDR3 protein: CASTHRRPWSDTQYF

D gene: TRBD1
V gene: TRBV15
J gene: TRBJ2-5
clone size: -
CDR3 DNA: TGTGCCACCAGCCTAGGACAGGTGGGGGAGACCCAGTACTTC
CDR3 protein: CATSLGQVGETQYF

D gene: -
V gene: TRBV6-5
J gene: TRBJ2-1
clone size: -
CDR3 DNA: TGTGCCAGCAGTTTGGGGGTGGGCTCCTACAATGAGCAGTTCTTC
CDR3 protein: CASSLGVGSYNEQFF

D gene: -
V gene: TRBV13
J gene: TRBJ2-1
clone size: -
CDR3 DNA: TGTGCCAGCAGCTTCCGCGACAGGAACAATGAGCAGTTCTTC
CDR3 protein: CASSFRDRNNEQFF

D gene: -
V gene: TRBV15
J gene: TRBJ2-2
clone size: -
CDR3 DNA: TGTGCCACCAGGGATACAGGGAACACCGGGGAGCTGTTTTTT
CDR3 protein: CATRDTGNTGELFF

D gene: -
V gene: TRBV6-5
J gene: TRBJ2-2
clone size: -
CDR3 DNA: TGTGCCAGCAGTTACTCGATAGGTCAAACCGGGGAGCTGTTTTTT
CDR3 protein: CASSYSIGQTGELFF

D gene: -
V gene: TRBV9
J gene: TRBJ2-1
clone size: -
CDR3 DNA: TGTGCCAGCAGCGTAGGAGCAGGCTCCAATGAGCAGTTCTTC
CDR3 protein: CASSVGAGSNEQFF

D gene: -
V gene: TRBV7-8
J gene: TRBJ1-5
clone size: -
CDR3 DNA: TGTGCCAGCAGCTTAGCGTGGGACCCTAGCAATCAGCCCCAGCATTTT
CDR3 protein: CASSLAWDPSNQPQHF

D gene: -
V gene: TRBV7-6
J gene: TRBJ2-3
clone size: -
CDR3 DNA: TGTGCCAGCAGCCCCACAATTGGCGGGAGCACAGATACGCAGTATTTT
CDR3 protein: CASSPTIGGSTDTQYF

D gene: TRBD1
V gene: TRBV2
J gene: TRBJ1-5
clone size: few
CDR3 DNA: TGTGCCAGCAGTCTTCAGGGGGCTCGTAGCAATCAGCCCCAGCATTTT
CDR3 protein: CASSLQGARSNQPQHF

D gene: -
V gene: TRBV6-5
J gene: TRBJ2-1
clone size: -
CDR3 DNA: TGTGCCAGCAGTTACTTGCAGGGAATAGGTAATGAGCAGTTCTTC
CDR3 protein: CASSYLQGIGNEQFF

D gene: TRBD1
V gene: TRBV6-5
J gene: TRBJ1-2
clone size: -
CDR3 DNA: TGTGCCAGCAGCAACACAGGGGATGGCTACACCTTC
CDR3 protein: CASSNTGDGYTF

D gene: -
V gene: TRBV2
J gene: TRBJ2-1
clone size: once
CDR3 DNA: TGTGCCAGCAGTGAAGACCTAGACGGCGATGAGCAGTTCTTC
CDR3 protein: CASSEDLDGDEQFF

D gene: -
V gene: TRBV2
J gene: TRBJ2-7
clone size: once
CDR3 DNA: TGTGCCAGCAGGGGGGACTCCTACGAGCAGTACTTC
CDR3 protein: CASRGDSYEQYF

D gene: -
V gene: TRBV27
J gene: TRBJ1-2
clone size: -
CDR3 DNA: TGTGCCAGCAGGGACAGCCCCTGGGCTGGCTACACCTTC
CDR3 protein: CASRDSPWAGYTF

D gene: TRBD1
V gene: TRBV10-2
J gene: TRBJ1-2
clone size: few
CDR3 DNA: TGCGCCAGCGCGGGACAGGGCAGCTATGGCTACACCTTC
CDR3 protein: CASAGQGSYGYTF

D gene: -
V gene: TRBV7-3
J gene: TRBJ2-2
clone size: -
CDR3 DNA: TGTGCCAGCAGCTTAACGGGCGGGGTTAGCACCGGGGAGCTGTTTTTT
CDR3 protein: CASSLTGGVSTGELFF

D gene: -
V gene: TRBV6-5
J gene: TRBJ1-2
clone size: large
CDR3 DNA: TGTGCCAGCAGTTACCTGGGGCTTACAGCTAACTATGGCTACACCTTC
CDR3 protein: CASSYLGLTANYGYTF

D gene: TRBD2
V gene: TRBV9
J gene: TRBJ2-5
clone size: -
CDR3 DNA: TGTGCCAGCAGCGCAGAGGGGAGGACTAGCGGGGACCCGTACCAAGAGACCCAGTACTTC
CDR3 protein: CASSAEGRTSGDPYQETQYF

D gene: TRBD1
V gene: TRBV27
J gene: TRBJ1-2
clone size: -
CDR3 DNA: TGTGCCAGCAGTTCAAGAAGCTGGGACAGGCCCCTCTATGGCTACACCTTC
CDR3 protein: CASSSRSWDRPLYGYTF

D gene: -
V gene: TRBV5-8
J gene: TRBJ1-3
clone size: -
CDR3 DNA: TGTGCCAGCGAACAGCCGACCGGAAACACCATATATTTT
CDR3 protein: CASEQPTGNTIYF

D gene: -
V gene: TRBV5-1
J gene: TRBJ1-3
clone size: once
CDR3 DNA: TGCGCCAGCAGCCCTGGGGGAAGAAACACCATATATTTT
CDR3 protein: CASSPGGRNTIYF

D gene: -
V gene: TRBV30
J gene: TRBJ2-7
clone size: -
CDR3 DNA: TGTGCCTGGAGTGGAGCAGGTGGCTACGAGCAGTACTTC
CDR3 protein: CAWSGAGGYEQYF

D gene: -
V gene: TRBV5-1
J gene: TRBJ1-1
clone size: -
CDR3 DNA: TGCGCCGTCCCTGAGGTCCCTAGACTAGAAGCTTTCTTT
CDR3 protein: CAVPEVPRLEAFF

D gene: -
V gene: TRBV4-1
J gene: TRBJ2-7
clone size: -
CDR3 DNA: TGCGCCAGCAGCCATAGCCCGGAACCTTATTATTCCTACGAGCAGTACTTC
CDR3 protein: CASSHSPEPYYSYEQYF

D gene: -
V gene: TRBV7-8
J gene: TRBJ2-1
clone size: -
CDR3 DNA: TGTGCCAGCAGCTTAGCCCAACTCGGTGAGCAGTTCTTC
CDR3 protein: CASSLAQLGEQFF

D gene: TRBD2
V gene: TRBV27
J gene: TRBJ2-1
clone size: -
CDR3 DNA: TGTGCCAGCAGTTTAGGGGCGGGGGGTTACAATGAGCAGTTCTTC
CDR3 protein: CASSLGAGGYNEQFF

D gene: -
V gene: TRBV5-1
J gene: TRBJ1-1
clone size: -
CDR3 DNA: TGCGCCAGCAGCTTTGAGGCACAGAACACTGAAGCTTTCTTT
CDR3 protein: CASSFEAQNTEAFF